This T cell receptor beta chain was observed in a study of T cell repertoires in aging, cancer and after chemotherapy. About the study: Paired samples before and after chemotherapy came from glioblastoma patients receiving temozolomide-based therapy. The whole study produced a dataset of several million TCR reads. General study results and limits: Across the chemotherapy interval, each cancer cohort showed higher median generation probability, suggesting thymic rebound.

The template was genomic DNA from peripheral blood, not RNA. Details on this clonotype: Antigen unknown.

TRB rearrangements spanning V, D and J were amplified using mixed TRB-A/B primers. TCRdb analysed the multiplex PCR reads with MiXCR anew, one entry per CDR3 protein. Of about 5,600 distinct CDR3 sequences listed, around 27% are singletons. The germline CDR1 and CDR2 sequences are SGDLS and YYNGEE. This CDR3 spans 12 amino acids. The V and J ends lost 10 bases and 3 bases respectively, with 12 bases between them. This sequence joins TRBV9 and TRBJ2-3, with D hard to call. Sequenced input: blood. The sequence derives from a human donor with a solid tumor. The CDR3 DNA sequence: TGTGCCGGACCCCGTACGACAGATACGCAGTATTTT. Translated: CAGPRTTDTQYF.